This T cell receptor (beta chain) derives from a study of OX40 agonist ivuxolimab in advanced cancers. TCRdb's copy holds only in-frame clones and misses some; the assay was immunoSEQ multiplex PCR. This table holds around 65,000 clones, 91% found once. This CDR3 is 14 amino acids long. V lost 4 bases and J 0 bases, leaving 9 bases between the germline ends. Per the germline V gene, CDR1 is LNHDA and CDR2 is SQIVND (reference sequence). This sample comprised CD4+ or CD8+ T cells sorted from blood, obtained in a trial of the OX40 agonist ivuxolimab. This TCR derives from an adult with an advanced solid tumor such as melanoma, head and neck, liver or kidney cancer. This sequence joins TRBV19 and TRBJ1-2; D not certain. The CDR3, as DNA: TGTGCCAGTAGTAGGTGGGATACTAACTATGGCTACACCTTC. The encoded protein is CASSRWDTNYGYTF.